The TCR beta chain under discussion was sequenced for a study of T cells expressing NK-cell markers. For the study at large: It was from sorted CD3+CD56+NKG2C+, CD3+CD56+NKG2C- and CD3+CD56-NKG2C+ T cells that TCR beta repertoires came. Serological testing identified seven of the eight sequenced donors as HCMV-seropositive and one as seronegative.

Germline V CDR1 and CDR2: SQVTM, ANQGSEA. The CDR3 totals 12 residues. The TCR beta cDNA came from 5'RACE template switching with UMIs. From its re-call of the 5' RACE reads, TCRdb lists each CDR3 protein once, without DNA. This sample's table has around 470,000 distinct CDR3 sequences. The sequence was collected from a woman between 45 and 65 years old in good health. The chain combines TRBV29-1 with TRBJ2-5. The sequenced sample was blood T cells: a sorted CD56 or NKG2C T cell subset, CD4+ or CD8+ T cells, or bulk PBMC T cells (not recorded which). This chain's CDR3 is CSVEDLGETQYF.